This entry lists 19 T cell receptor beta chains sequenced from one sample in a study of cytomegalovirus exposure and HLA in healthy donors. Libraries were prepared by immunoSEQ multiplex PCR; TCRdb keeps only in-frame clonotypes and omits some of them. The sample holds some 220,000 clones, just over 90% seen once. The sequenced material came from PBMCs. The receptors here all came from a woman between 18 and 30 years old in good health and CMV-seronegative.

The chain couples TRBV5-6 to TRBJ1-1, with D tentatively TRBD1 (5 bases). V lost 5 bases to trimming and J lost 8 bases, with 19 bases between them. From germline, CDR1 is SGHDT and CDR2 YYEEEE. The CDR3 runs 14 residues. The CDR3 is CASSPEPGVHEAFF. The CDR3 DNA follows: TGTGCCAGCAGTCCCGAGCCGGGGGTTCACGAAGCTTTCTTT. Together with reference TRBV5-6 and TRBJ1-1, the CDR3 gives the full variable domain: DAGVTQSPTHLIKTRGQQVTLRCSPKSGHDTVSWYQQALGQGPQFIFQYYEEEERQRGNFPDRFSGHQFPNYSSELNVNALLLGDSALYLCASSPEPGVHEAFFGQGTRLTVV.

This chain links TRBV11-2 with TRBJ2-7, with 8 nucleotides matching TRBD1. There are 19 residues in the CDR3. CDR1 SGHAT and CDR2 FQNNGV come from the germline V gene. V lost 2 bases and J lost 3; bases outside the gene matches: 18. The CDR3 loop reads CASSLLNPTWTGRIYEQYF. CDR3 nucleotide sequence: TGTGCCAGCAGCTTACTCAACCCCACCTGGACAGGGAGAATCTACGAGCAGTACTTC.

The chain links TRBV7-8 to TRBJ2-1; TRBD2 agrees at 7 bases. The V gene end was trimmed by 1 base and the J gene end by 3 bases; junction bases not matched to a gene: 24. The CDR3 covers 22 residues. Germline CDR1 is SGHVS and CDR2 is FQNEAQ. The CDR3 DNA reads TGTGCCAGCAGCTTAGGTTTATGGCAGGGTGTAAGGGGAGGGCCAGACTACAATGAGCAGTTCTTC. Protein product: CASSLGLWQGVRGGPDYNEQFF.

CDR3 amino acids: CASSGQANQPQHF. CDR3 coding DNA: TGCGCCAGCAGTGGACAGGCCAATCAGCCCCAGCATTTT. The rearrangement joins TRBV10-1 to TRBJ1-5; TRBD1 might be the D (6 bases). This CDR3 is 13 amino acids long. Trimming pared 4 bases from V and 3 bases from J, leaving 7 bases between. Germline V gene data show CDR1 as WNHNN and CDR2 as SYGVQD (reference sequence).

This clone was recorded once. The V gene is TRBV6-1, the J gene TRBJ1-5, with D possibly being TRBD1 (6 bases). Germline-derived CDR1 and CDR2 are MNHNS and SASEGT. V was clipped by 5 bases and J by 3 bases, with 14 bases between them. The CDR3 sequence is 15 residues long. The CDR3: CASSKQGRANQPQHF. The CDR3 DNA reads TGTGCCAGCAGTAAACAGGGCAGGGCCAATCAGCCCCAGCATTTT.

This rearrangement joins TRBV7-7 to TRBJ2-5, with a tentative D call TRBD1 (8 bases). V dropped 5 bases and J dropped 4 bases, with 14 bases sitting between them. CDR1 is SSHAT and CDR2 is FNYEAQ in the germline V gene (reference sequence). CDR3 length: 14 residues. The CDR3 region is CASSKQGGAETQYF. CDR3 in DNA: TGTGCCAGCAGCAAACAGGGGGGGGCAGAGACCCAGTACTTC.

The chain uses TRBV10-3 and TRBJ2-3; 8 positions agree with TRBD2. Germline lookup yields CDR1 ENHRY and CDR2 SYGVKD. J was trimmed by 3 bases and V by 3 bases; bases with no gene match: 14. This CDR3 spans 18 amino acids. CDR3 amino acids: CAISDSLRGGRTTDTQYF. The CDR3 DNA reads TGTGCCATCAGTGACTCTCTCCGCGGGGGGAGAACGACAGATACGCAGTATTTT.

The chain carries TRBV5-1 and TRBJ2-5; tentatively, D is TRBD2 (6 bases). The CDR3 runs to 14 residues. Looked up from germline, CDR1 is SGHRS and CDR2 is YFSETQ. V lost 3 bases and J lost 7, with 16 bases in between. The CDR3 sequence: CASSYLGSSGTQYF. The CDR3 DNA reads as TGCGCCAGCAGCTACCTCGGGAGTTCCGGGACCCAGTACTTC.

The J gene is TRBJ2-7, the V gene TRBV10-2, with 7 bases that match TRBD2. The germline gives CDR1 WSHSY, CDR2 SAAADI. This CDR3 contains 13 residues. Germline trimming cut 10 bases from V and 0 bases from J; bases unmatched to any gene: 6. Here the CDR3 reads CATSSGISYEQYF. The CDR3 nucleotides are TGCGCCACTAGCAGCGGGATCTCCTACGAGCAGTACTTC.

CDR3 coding DNA: TGCAGCGTTGAAACAGACAGGGGGAGCTCCTACGAGCAGTACTTC. Its protein product is CSVETDRGSSYEQYF. V gene TRBV29-1 combines with J gene TRBJ2-7; 9 bases are shared with TRBD1. Germline CDR1 SQVTM, CDR2 ANQGSEA. Trimming at V came to 2 bases and at J to 0 bases, leaving 5 bases not matched to a gene. The CDR3 contains 15 residues.

The chain joins TRBV11-3 to TRBJ2-2; 11 bases align to TRBD2. J lost 6 bases, V lost 1 base, and 4 bases had no gene match. The germline gives CDR1 SGHNT, CDR2 YENEEA. This CDR3 has 16 amino acids. CDR3 nucleotides: TGTGCCAGCAGCTTAGGAGGTAGCGGGAGGGCCGGGGAGCTGTTTTTT. Translating gives CASSLGGSGRAGELFF.

The V and J genes are TRBV20-1 and TRBJ1-2; no definite D call. Germline lookup yields CDR1 DFQATT and CDR2 SNEGSKA (reference sequence). V lost 5 bases and J 7 bases, leaving 11 bases between the germline ends. CDR3 length: 11 residues. The CDR3 DNA reads as TGCAGTGCTGGTTACTTTGCTGGCTACACCTTC. Translating gives CSAGYFAGYTF.

Note on this clone: The same CDR3 arises from other DNA sequences in this sample as well. The chain joins TRBV5-1 to TRBJ2-1; 8 bases are shared with TRBD1. Germline V CDR1 and CDR2: SGHRS, YFSETQ. Trimming removed 2 bases from V and 2 bases from J; junction bases left unmatched: 0. This CDR3 has 14 residues. DNA for the CDR3: TGCGCCAGCAGCTTACAGGGGGCCTACAATGAGCAGTTCTTC. It translates to CASSLQGAYNEQFF.

The chain joins TRBV2 to TRBJ1-2; D might be TRBD1 (5 bases). CDR1 and CDR2 (germline): SNHLY, FYNNEI. The CDR3 is made up of 15 amino acids. With 11 bases removed from V and 4 bases from J, the gap between germline ends came to 23 bases. CDR3 in DNA: TGTGCCCAGCAAGGTCGGGACTTATGGGGCTATGGCTACACCTTC. Translation gives CAQQGRDLWGYGYTF.

The rearrangement links TRBV5-1 to TRBJ2-3; 7 nucleotides align to TRBD2. From germline, CDR1 is SGHRS and CDR2 YFSETQ. Trimming removed 4 bases from V and 3 bases from J; junction bases left unmatched: 5. This CDR3 has 14 amino acids. CDR3 DNA: TGCGCCAGCAGCCCCCGGACTAGTACAGATACGCAGTATTTT. This encodes CASSPRTSTDTQYF.

V gene TRBV12-5 combines with J gene TRBJ1-1; D not resolved. The CDR3 has 13 amino acids. Germline assignment: CDR1 LGHNT and CDR2 FRNRAP. The ends were cut back, 4 bases at V and 0 bases at J, with 6 bases in the middle. CDR3 protein: CASGSLMNTEAFF. CDR3 coding DNA: TGTGCTAGTGGTTCCCTAATGAACACTGAAGCTTTCTTT.

CDR3 DNA sequence: TGTGCCTGGGGCAGGGGGATGGTCGGGGAGCTGTTTTTT. It translates to CAWGRGMVGELFF. The J gene is TRBJ2-2, the V gene TRBV30; 7 bases line up with TRBD1. CDR3 length: 13 amino acids. CDR1 GTSNPN and CDR2 SVGIG come from the germline V gene (reference sequence). Germline trimming cut 5 bases from V and 7 bases from J; bases unmatched to any gene: 7.

As for this clone: Other DNA sequences in the same sample also yield this CDR3. The CDR3 protein is CSGGLAGYNEQFF. CDR3 nucleotides: TGCAGCGGAGGACTAGCGGGGTACAATGAGCAGTTCTTC. This chain uses TRBV29-1 with TRBJ2-1, with 12 bases matching TRBD2. Per the germline V gene, CDR1 is SQVTM and CDR2 is ANQGSEA. CDR3 length: 13 residues. The ends lost 7 bases at V and 4 bases at J; junction bases unmatched: 2.

This chain uses TRBV27 with TRBJ1-5, with 9 bases aligning to TRBD1. V lost 0 bases to trimming and J lost 7 bases; unmatched junction nucleotides: 4. The CDR3 runs 15 residues. CDR1 is MNHEY and CDR2 is SMNVEV in the germline V gene (reference sequence). DNA of the CDR3: TGTGCCAGCAGTTTATCCAGGGACAGGGCCCAGCCCCAGCATTTT. Translated, it gives CASSLSRDRAQPQHF.